Presented here are 7 T cell receptor beta chains from one specimen sequenced in a study of shared clonotypes between healthy human individuals. Profiling relied on immunoSEQ multiplex PCR, and the TCRdb table lists in-frame clones only, not all of them. Of 2 million to 3 million clones in the sample, just over 90% are singletons; the top ten hold over 0.12%. Sample: naive CD4+ T cells sorted from blood. Subset described: CD45RA+ positively selected. Receptor source: a man younger than 35 in good health.

Points on this clone: The sample has other DNA sequences that encode this CDR3 too. This rearrangement joins TRBV18 to TRBJ1-6, with D possibly TRBD1 on 5 matching bases. With 2 bases removed from V and 9 bases from J, the gap between germline ends came to 11 bases. This CDR3 has 14 amino acids. Germline assignment: CDR1 KGHSH and CDR2 LQKENI. Here the CDR3 DNA reads TGTGCCAGCTCACCAGGTCAGGGCGGTTCACCCCTCCACTTT. Residues: CASSPGQGGSPLHF.

The chain uses TRBV7-2 and TRBJ1-1; no clear D. Trimming shortened V by 3 bases and J by 6 bases, and 14 bases separated the two germline ends. Germline CDR1 is SGHTA and CDR2 is FQGNSA. CDR3 length: 14 amino acids. In nucleotides, the CDR3 is TGTGCCAGCAGCTTCGGGTACGGCTACCCTGAAGCTTTCTTT. This encodes CASSFGYGYPEAFF.

This sequence joins TRBV9 and TRBJ1-6; 9 nucleotides match TRBD1. The CDR3 covers 15 residues. CDR1 and CDR2 (germline): SGDLS, YYNGEE. V shed 3 bases, J shed 4 bases, and the junction held 2 bases outside the gene matches. Here the CDR3 reads CASSGGQGYNSPLHF. Here the CDR3 DNA reads TGTGCCAGCAGCGGGGGACAGGGTTATAATTCACCCCTCCACTTT.

The chain links TRBV5-1 to TRBJ2-7; D unresolved. CDR3 size: 13 residues. Germline V CDR1 and CDR2: SGHRS, YFSETQ. V gave up 2 bases and J gave up 1 base, with 7 bases separating them. Written as DNA, the CDR3 is TGCGCCAGCAGCTTCACTAAATCCTACGAGCAGTACTTC. Residues: CASSFTKSYEQYF.

This clone was recorded a few times. This sequence joins TRBV10-3 and TRBJ1-1; possible D gene TRBD1, 5 bases. The CDR3 spans 15 residues. The V end lost 3 bases, the J end lost 6 bases, and 17 bases lay between the germline ends. Germline V gene sequence: CDR1 ENHRY, CDR2 SYGVKD. The CDR3: CAISEPPLGESEAFF. In DNA, the CDR3 is TGTGCCATCAGTGAACCCCCCTTGGGGGAGTCTGAAGCTTTCTTT.

The chain recombines TRBV28 with TRBJ1-2; 9 nucleotides agree with TRBD1. J was trimmed by 4 bases and V by 5 bases; bases with no gene match: 20. CDR3 length equals 19 residues. CDR1 and CDR2 from the germline V gene are MDHEN and SYDVKM. The CDR3 nucleotides read TGTGCCAGCAGTCCCGTTATAGGGGGGTGGACAGGGGCTTTCTATGGCTACACCTTC. It codes for CASSPVIGGWTGAFYGYTF.

V usage is TRBV5-6 and J usage is TRBJ1-1; D is uncertain. V was shortened by 2 bases and J by 3 bases, with 11 bases between the two germline ends. The length of the CDR3 is 14 residues. Germline V gene sequence: CDR1 SGHDT, CDR2 YYEEEE. The CDR3 DNA reads as TGTGCCAGCAGCTTTCGTAGGATTTACACTGAAGCTTTCTTT. As protein: CASSFRRIYTEAFF. Full variable domain (missing parts from reference TRBV5-6 and TRBJ1-1): DAGVTQSPTHLIKTRGQQVTLRCSPKSGHDTVSWYQQALGQGPQFIFQYYEEEERQRGNFPDRFSGHQFPNYSSELNVNALLLGDSALYLCASSFRRIYTEAFFGQGTRLTVV.